This TCR beta chain is from a study of response to subunit inactivated influenza vaccine. This clonotype was picked up many times. Its antigen is unidentified. TCRdb re-derived calls from the RT-PCR reads in MiXCR, one entry per CDR3 protein. Of approximately 530,000 distinct CDR3 sequences listed, roughly 7.6% are singletons. Study outcomes and limitations: The authors proposed limited new T cell recruitment per seasonal influenza vaccination.

The sample consisted of PBMCs from blood, taken roughly 24 months after vaccination. This clonotype was sampled from a man aged 50-75 years who received an inactivated influenza vaccine.

CDR3 DNA sequence: TGCGCCAGCAGCTTGCCGAATGACCGGAAGACCCAGTACTTC. Its protein is CASSLPNDRKTQYF. This chain joins TRBV5-1 and TRBJ2-5; unclear D gene. CDR1 and CDR2 (germline): SGHRS, YFSETQ. CDR3 length: 14 amino acids. Trimming pared 1 base from V and 6 bases from J, leaving 13 bases between.